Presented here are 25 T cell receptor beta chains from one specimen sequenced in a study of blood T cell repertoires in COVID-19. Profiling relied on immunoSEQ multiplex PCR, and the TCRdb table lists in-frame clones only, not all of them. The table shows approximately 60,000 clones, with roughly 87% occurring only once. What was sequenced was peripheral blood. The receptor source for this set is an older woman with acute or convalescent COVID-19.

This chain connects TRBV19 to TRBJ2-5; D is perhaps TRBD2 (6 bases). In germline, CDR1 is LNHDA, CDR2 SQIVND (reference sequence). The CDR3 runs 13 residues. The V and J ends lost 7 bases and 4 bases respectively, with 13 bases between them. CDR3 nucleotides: TGTGCCAGTACGGATAGCGGAGGAGAGACCCAGTACTTC. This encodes CASTDSGGETQYF.

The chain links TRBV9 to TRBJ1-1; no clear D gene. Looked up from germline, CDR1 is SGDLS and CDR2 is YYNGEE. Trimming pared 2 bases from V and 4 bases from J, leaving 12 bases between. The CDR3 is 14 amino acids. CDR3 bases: TGTGCCAGCAGCGTTCAAGCCGGGAGCACTGAAGCTTTCTTT. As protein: CASSVQAGSTEAFF.

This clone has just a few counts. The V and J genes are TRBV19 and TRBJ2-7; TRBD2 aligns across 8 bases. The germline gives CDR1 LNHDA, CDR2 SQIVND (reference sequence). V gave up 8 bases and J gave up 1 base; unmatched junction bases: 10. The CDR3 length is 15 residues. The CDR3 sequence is CASGVGGGSSYEQYF. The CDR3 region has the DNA TGTGCCAGTGGGGTCGGGGGGGGATCGTCCTACGAGCAGTACTTC.

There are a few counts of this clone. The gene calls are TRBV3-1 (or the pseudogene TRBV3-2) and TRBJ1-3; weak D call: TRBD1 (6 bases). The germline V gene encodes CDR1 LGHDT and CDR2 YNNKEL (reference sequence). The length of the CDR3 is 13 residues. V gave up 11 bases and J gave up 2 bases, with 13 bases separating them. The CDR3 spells CACTGTTGNTIYF. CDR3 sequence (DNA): TGTGCCTGCACGGGGACAACTGGAAACACCATATATTTT.

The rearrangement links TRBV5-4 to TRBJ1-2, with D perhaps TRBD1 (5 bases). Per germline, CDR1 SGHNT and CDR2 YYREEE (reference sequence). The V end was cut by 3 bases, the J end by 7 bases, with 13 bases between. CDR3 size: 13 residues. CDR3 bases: TGTGCCAGCAGCTCACCAGGGTTGGTTGGCTACACCTTC. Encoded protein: CASSSPGLVGYTF.

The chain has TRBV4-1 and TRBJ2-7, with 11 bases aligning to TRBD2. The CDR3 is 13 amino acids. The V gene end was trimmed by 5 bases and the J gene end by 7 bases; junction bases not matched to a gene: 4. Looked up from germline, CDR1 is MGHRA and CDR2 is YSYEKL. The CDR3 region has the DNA TGCGCCAGCAGCTCGAGACTAGCGGGAGAGCAGTACTTC. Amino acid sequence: CASSSRLAGEQYF.

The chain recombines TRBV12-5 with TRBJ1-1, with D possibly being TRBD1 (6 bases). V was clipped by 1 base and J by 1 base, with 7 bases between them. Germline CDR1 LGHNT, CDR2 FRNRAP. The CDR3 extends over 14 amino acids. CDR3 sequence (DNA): TGTGCTAGTGGTTTGGGACAGGAGAACACTGAAGCTTTCTTT. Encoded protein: CASGLGQENTEAFF. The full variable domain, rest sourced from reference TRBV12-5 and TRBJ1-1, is DARVTQTPRHKVTEMGQEVTMRCQPILGHNTVFWYRQTMMQGLELLAYFRNRAPLDDSGMPKDRFSAEMPDATLATLKIQPSEPRDSAVYFCASGLGQENTEAFFGQGTRLTVV.

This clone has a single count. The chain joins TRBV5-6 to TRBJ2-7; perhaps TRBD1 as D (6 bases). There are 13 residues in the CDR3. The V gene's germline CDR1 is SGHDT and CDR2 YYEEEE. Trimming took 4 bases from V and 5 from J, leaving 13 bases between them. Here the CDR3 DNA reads TGTGCCAGCAGCAGGGACATTGGTAACGAGCAGTACTTC. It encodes CASSRDIGNEQYF.

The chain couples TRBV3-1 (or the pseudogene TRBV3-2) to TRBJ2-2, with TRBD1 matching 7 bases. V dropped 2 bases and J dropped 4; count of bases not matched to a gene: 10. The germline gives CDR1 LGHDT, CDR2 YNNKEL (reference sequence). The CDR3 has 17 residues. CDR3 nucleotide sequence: TGTGCCAGCAGCCAATCCCACACAGGGGCGAGCACCGGGGAGCTGTTTTTT. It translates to CASSQSHTGASTGELFF.

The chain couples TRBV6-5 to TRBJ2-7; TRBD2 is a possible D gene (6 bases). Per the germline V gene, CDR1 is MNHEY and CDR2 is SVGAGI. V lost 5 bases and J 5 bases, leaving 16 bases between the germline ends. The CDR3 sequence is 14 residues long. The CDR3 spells CASSRAEGGDEQYF. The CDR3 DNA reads TGTGCCAGCAGTCGGGCGGAGGGCGGCGACGAGCAGTACTTC.

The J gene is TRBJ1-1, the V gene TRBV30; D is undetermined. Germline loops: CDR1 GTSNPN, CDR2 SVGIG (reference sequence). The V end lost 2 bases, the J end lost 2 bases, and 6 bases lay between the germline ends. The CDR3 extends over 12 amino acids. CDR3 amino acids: CAWSPSNTEAFF. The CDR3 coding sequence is TGTGCCTGGAGTCCCTCTAACACTGAAGCTTTCTTT.

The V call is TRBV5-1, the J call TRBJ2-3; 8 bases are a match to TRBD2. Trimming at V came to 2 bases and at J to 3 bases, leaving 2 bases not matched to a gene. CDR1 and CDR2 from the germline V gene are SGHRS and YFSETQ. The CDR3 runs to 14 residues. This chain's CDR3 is CASSFSGVTDTQYF. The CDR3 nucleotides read TGCGCCAGCAGCTTTAGCGGGGTGACAGATACGCAGTATTTT. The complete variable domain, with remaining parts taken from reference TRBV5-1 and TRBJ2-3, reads KAGVTQTPRYLIKTRGQQVTLSCSPISGHRSVSWYQQTPGQGLQFLFEYFSETQRNKGNFPGRFSGRQFSNSRSEMNVSTLELGDSALYLCASSFSGVTDTQYFGPGTRLTVL.

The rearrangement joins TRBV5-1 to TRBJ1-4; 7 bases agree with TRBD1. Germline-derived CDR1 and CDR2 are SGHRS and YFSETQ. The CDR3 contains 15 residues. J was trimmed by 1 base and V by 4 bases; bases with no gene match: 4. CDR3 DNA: TGCGCCAGCAGCACAAACAGGGGAACTAATGAAAAACTGTTTTTT. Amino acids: CASSTNRGTNEKLFF.

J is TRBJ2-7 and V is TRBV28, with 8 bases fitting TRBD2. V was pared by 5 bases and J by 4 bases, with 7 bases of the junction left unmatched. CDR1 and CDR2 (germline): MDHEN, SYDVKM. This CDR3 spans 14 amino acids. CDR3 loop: CASSPGGTGYEQYF. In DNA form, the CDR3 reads TGTGCCAGCAGTCCGGGAGGGACTGGTTACGAGCAGTACTTC.

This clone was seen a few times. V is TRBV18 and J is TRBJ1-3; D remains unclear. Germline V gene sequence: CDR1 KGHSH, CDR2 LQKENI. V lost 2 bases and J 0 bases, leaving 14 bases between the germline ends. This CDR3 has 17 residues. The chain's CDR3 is CASSPSRSISSGNTIYF. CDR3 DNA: TGTGCCAGCTCACCAAGTCGAAGCATAAGCTCTGGAAACACCATATATTTT.

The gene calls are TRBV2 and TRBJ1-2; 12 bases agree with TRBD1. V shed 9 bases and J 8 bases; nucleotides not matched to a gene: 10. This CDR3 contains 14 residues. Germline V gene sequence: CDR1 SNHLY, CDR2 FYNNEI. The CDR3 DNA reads TGTGCCAGGACGCAGGGACAGGGGGCTGGCGGCTACACCTTC. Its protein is CARTQGQGAGGYTF. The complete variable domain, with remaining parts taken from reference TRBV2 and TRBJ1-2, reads EPEVTQTPSHQVTQMGQEVILRCVPISNHLYFYWYRQILGQKVEFLVSFYNNEISEKSEIFDDQFSVERPDGSNFTLKIRSTKLEDSAMYFCARTQGQGAGGYTFGSGTRLTVV.

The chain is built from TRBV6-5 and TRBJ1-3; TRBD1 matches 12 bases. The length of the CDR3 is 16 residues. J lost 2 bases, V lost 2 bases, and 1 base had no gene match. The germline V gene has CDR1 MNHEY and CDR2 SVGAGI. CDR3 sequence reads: CASSYRDRGPGNTIYF. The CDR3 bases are TGTGCCAGCAGTTACCGGGACAGGGGGCCTGGAAACACCATATATTTT.

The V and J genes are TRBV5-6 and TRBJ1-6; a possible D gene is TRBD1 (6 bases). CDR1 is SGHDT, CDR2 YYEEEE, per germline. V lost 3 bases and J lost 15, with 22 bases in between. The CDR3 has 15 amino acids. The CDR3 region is CASSSRWTVSGHLHF. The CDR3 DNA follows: TGTGCCAGCAGCTCGCGTTGGACAGTCTCGGGTCACCTCCACTTT.

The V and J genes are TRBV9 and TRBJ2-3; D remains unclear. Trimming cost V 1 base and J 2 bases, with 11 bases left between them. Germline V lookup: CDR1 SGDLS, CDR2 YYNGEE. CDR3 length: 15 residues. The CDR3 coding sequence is TGTGCCAGCAGCGTAACCAGCGCGCACACAGATACGCAGTATTTT. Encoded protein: CASSVTSAHTDTQYF.

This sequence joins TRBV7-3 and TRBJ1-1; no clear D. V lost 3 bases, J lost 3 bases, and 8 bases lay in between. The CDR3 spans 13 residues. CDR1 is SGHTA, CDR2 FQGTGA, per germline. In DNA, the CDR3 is TGTGCCAGCAGCTTTAACATTTACACTGAAGCTTTCTTT. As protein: CASSFNIYTEAFF.

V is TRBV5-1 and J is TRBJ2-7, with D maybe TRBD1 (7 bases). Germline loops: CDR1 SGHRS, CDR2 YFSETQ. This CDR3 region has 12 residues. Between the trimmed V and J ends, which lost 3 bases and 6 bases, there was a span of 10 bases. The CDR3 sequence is CASSSGGLEQYF. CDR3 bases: TGCGCCAGCAGCTCAGGGGGGCTCGAGCAGTACTTC.

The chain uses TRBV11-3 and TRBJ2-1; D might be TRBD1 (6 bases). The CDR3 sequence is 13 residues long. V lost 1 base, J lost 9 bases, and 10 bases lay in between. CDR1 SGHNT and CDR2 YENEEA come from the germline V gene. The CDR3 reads CASSLVQGGEQFF. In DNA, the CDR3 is TGTGCCAGCAGCTTAGTACAGGGTGGTGAGCAGTTCTTC.

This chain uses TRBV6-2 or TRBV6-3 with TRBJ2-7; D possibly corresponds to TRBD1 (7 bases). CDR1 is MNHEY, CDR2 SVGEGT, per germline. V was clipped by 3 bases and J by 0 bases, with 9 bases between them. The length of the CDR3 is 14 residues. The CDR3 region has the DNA TGTGCCAGCAGTTATCAGGGGGGCTCCTACGAGCAGTACTTC. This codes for CASSYQGGSYEQYF.

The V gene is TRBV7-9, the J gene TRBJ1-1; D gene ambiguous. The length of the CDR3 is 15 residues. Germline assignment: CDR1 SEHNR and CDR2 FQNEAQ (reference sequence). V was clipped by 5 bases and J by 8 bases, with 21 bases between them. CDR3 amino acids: CASSPDGSSGPEAFF. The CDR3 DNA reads TGTGCCAGCAGCCCAGACGGGAGTTCGGGTCCGGAAGCTTTCTTT.

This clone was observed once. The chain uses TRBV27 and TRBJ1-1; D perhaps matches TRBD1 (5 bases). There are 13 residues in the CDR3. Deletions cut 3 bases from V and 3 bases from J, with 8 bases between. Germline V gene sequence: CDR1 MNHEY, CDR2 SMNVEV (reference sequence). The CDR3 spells CASSFGGYTEAFF. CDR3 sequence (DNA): TGTGCCAGCAGTTTCGGGGGATACACTGAAGCTTTCTTT.